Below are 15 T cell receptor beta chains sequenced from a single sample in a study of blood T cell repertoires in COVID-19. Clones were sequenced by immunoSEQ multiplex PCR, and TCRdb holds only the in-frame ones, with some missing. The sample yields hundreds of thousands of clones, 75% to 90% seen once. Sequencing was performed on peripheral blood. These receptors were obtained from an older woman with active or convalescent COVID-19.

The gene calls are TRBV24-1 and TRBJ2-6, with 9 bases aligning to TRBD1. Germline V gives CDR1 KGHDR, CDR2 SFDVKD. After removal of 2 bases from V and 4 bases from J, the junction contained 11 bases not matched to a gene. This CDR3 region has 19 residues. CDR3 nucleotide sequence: TGTGCCACCAGTGATTCGACGCCGGGACAGGGTTACGGGGCCAACGTCCTGACTTTC. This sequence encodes CATSDSTPGQGYGANVLTF.

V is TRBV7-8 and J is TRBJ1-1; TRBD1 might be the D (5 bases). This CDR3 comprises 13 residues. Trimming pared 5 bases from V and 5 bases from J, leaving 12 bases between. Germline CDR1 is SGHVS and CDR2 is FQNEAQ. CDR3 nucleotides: TGTGCCAGCAGCCAGGGCCCAGGGACTGAAGCTTTCTTT. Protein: CASSQGPGTEAFF.

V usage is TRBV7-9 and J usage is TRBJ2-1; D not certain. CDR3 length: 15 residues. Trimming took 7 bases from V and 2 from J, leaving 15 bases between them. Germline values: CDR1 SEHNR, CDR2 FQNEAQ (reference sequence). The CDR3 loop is CASTKLAGTYNEQFF. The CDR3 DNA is TGTGCCAGCACCAAACTGGCAGGCACCTACAATGAGCAGTTCTTC.

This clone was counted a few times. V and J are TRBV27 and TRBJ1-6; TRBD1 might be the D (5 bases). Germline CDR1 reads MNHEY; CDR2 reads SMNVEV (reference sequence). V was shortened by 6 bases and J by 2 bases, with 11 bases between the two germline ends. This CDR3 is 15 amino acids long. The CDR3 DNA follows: TGTGCCAGCAGAAGGGGATCGGCCTATAATTCACCCCTCCACTTT. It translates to CASRRGSAYNSPLHF.

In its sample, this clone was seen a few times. The CDR3 region is CASSFLAGEGAETQYF. CDR3 nucleotides: TGTGCCAGCAGTTTCCTAGCGGGAGAGGGGGCGGAGACCCAGTACTTC. The V gene is TRBV11-2, the J gene TRBJ2-5; TRBD2 aligns across 10 bases. Trimming cost V 6 bases and J 5 bases; bases outside gene matches: 12. CDR3 length: 16 amino acids. CDR1 SGHAT and CDR2 FQNNGV come from the germline V gene.

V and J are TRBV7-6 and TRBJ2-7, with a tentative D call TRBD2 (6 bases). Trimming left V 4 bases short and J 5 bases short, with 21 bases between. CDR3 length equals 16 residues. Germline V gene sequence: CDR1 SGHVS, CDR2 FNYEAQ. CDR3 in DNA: TGTGCCAGCAGCTCCCGTTCCGCGCGGGACGACAACGAGCAGTACTTC. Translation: CASSSRSARDDNEQYF.

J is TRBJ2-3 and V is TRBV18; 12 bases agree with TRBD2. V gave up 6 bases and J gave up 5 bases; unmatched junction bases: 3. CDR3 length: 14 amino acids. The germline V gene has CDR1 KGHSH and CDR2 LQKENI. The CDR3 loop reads CASSPGLAGDTQYF. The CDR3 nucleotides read TGTGCCAGCTCGCCGGGACTAGCGGGAGATACGCAGTATTTT.

CDR3 sequence: CASSEIGGSYEQYF. CDR3 DNA sequence: TGTGCCAGCAGTGAAATCGGCGGGTCCTACGAGCAGTACTTC. V usage is TRBV25-1 and J usage is TRBJ2-7; D possibly corresponds to TRBD2 (5 bases). The V end lost 2 bases, the J end lost 1 base, and 9 bases lay between the germline ends. CDR1 and CDR2 (germline): MGHDK, SYGVNS. This CDR3 has 14 amino acids.

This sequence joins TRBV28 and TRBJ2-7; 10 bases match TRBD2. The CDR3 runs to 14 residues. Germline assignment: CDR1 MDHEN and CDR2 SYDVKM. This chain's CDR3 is CVSGLAGALGEQYF. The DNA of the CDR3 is TGTGTATCCGGGCTAGCGGGAGCACTAGGAGAGCAGTACTTC.

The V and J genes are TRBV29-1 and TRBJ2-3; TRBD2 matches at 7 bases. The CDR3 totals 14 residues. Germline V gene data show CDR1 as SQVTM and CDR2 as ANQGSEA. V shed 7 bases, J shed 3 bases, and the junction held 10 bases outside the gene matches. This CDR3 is CSAGSGSKTDTQYF. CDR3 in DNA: TGCAGCGCCGGTAGCGGGTCCAAGACAGATACGCAGTATTTT.

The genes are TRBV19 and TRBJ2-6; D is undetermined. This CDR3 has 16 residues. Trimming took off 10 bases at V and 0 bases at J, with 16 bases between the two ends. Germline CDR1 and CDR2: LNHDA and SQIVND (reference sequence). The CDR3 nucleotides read TGTGCCACTGAGTCCTCTGAATCCTCTGGGGCCAACGTCCTGACTTTC. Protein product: CATESSESSGANVLTF.

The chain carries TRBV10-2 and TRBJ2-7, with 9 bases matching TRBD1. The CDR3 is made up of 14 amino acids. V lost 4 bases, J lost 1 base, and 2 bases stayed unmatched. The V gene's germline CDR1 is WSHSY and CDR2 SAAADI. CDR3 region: CASSGGTGSYEQYF. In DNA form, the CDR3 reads TGCGCCAGCAGTGGGGGGACAGGGTCCTACGAGCAGTACTTC.

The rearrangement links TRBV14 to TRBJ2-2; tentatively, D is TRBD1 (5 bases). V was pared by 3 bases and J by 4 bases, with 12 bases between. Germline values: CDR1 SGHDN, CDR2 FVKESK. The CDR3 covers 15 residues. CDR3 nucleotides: TGTGCCAGCAGCCATGAAAGGGGAACCACCGGGGAGCTGTTTTTT. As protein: CASSHERGTTGELFF. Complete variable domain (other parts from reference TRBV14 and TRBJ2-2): EAGVTQFPSHSVIEKGQTVTLRCDPISGHDNLYWYRRVMGKEIKFLLHFVKESKQDESGMPNNRFLAERTGGTYSTLKVQPAELEDSGVYFCASSHERGTTGELFFGEGSRLTVL.

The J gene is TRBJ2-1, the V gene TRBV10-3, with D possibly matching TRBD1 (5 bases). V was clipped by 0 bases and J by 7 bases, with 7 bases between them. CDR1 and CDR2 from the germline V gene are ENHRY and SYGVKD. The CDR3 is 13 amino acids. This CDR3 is CAISESRENEQFF. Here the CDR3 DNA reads TGTGCCATCAGTGAGTCCAGGGAAAATGAGCAGTTCTTC.

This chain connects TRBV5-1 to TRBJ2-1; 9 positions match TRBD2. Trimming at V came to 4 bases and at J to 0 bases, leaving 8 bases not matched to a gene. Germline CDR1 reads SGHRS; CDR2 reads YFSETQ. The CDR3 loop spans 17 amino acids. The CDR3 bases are TGCGCCAGCAGCCCCCTGGGACTAGCCAGCTCCTACAATGAGCAGTTCTTC. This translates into CASSPLGLASSYNEQFF.